This TCR beta chain was sequenced for a study of response to subunit inactivated influenza vaccine. TCRdb re-analysed the RT-PCR reads in MiXCR, keeping a single row per CDR3 protein. The table records roughly 520,000 distinct CDR3 sequences, over 25% of them present only once. The sample was CD4+ T cells sorted from PBMCs, taken more than 4 days after vaccination. This TCR derives from a man between 45 and 60 years old who received an inactivated influenza vaccine.

In nucleotides, the CDR3 is TGCAGTGCTCCGGACAGGCTGACTGAAGCTTTCTTT. It codes for CSAPDRLTEAFF. The chain combines TRBV20-1 with TRBJ1-1, with TRBD1 matching 7 bases. In germline, CDR1 is DFQATT, CDR2 SNEGSKA (reference sequence). CDR3 length equals 12 residues. J was trimmed by 5 bases and V by 5 bases; bases with no gene match: 5.